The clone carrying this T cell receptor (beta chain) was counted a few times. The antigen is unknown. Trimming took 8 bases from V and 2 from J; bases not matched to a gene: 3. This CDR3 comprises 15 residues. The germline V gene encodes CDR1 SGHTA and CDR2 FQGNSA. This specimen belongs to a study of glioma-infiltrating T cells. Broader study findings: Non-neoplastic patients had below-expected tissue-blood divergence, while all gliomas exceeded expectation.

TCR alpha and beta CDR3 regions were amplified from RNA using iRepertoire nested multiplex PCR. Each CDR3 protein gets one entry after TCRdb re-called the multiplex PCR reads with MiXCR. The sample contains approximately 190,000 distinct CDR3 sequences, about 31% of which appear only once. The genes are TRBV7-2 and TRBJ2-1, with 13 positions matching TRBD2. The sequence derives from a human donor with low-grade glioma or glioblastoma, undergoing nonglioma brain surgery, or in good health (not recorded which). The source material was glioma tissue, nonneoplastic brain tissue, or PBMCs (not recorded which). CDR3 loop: CASGLAGVTYNEQFF. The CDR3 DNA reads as TGTGCCAGCGGACTAGCGGGGGTCACCTACAATGAGCAGTTCTTC.